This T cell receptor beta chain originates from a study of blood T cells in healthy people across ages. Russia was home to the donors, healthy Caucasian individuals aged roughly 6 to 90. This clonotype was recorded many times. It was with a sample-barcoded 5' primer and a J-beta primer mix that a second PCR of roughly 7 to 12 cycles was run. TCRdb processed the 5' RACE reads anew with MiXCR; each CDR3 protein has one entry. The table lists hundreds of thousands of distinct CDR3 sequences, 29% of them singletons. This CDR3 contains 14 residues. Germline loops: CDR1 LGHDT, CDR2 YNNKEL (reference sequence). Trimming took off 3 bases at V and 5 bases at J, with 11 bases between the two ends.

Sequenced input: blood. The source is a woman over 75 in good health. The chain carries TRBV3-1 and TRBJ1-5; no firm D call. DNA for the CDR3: TGTGCCAGCAGCCATCGGGCAGGTCATCAGCCCCAGCATTTT. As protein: CASSHRAGHQPQHF.